This TCR beta chain was sequenced for a study of T-cell reconstitution after alpha-beta-depleted transplantation in children. This clonotype was counted at least ten times. Preparation of the TCRbeta library involved a method that used unique molecular identifiers. TCRdb re-derived calls from the PCR reads in MiXCR, one entry per CDR3 protein. The sample holds 300,000 to 400,000 distinct CDR3 sequences, about an eighth seen once. This CDR3 has 14 amino acids. Unmatched junction bases numbered 10, after V lost 6 bases and J lost 5 bases. From germline, CDR1 is SQVTM and CDR2 ANQGSEA. The sequence was obtained from a human donor who donated a stem cell graft to a child with Fanconi anemia. Sample: PBMCs, taken from the stem cell graft. V gene TRBV29-1 combines with J gene TRBJ2-5, with 9 bases fitting TRBD1. CDR3 DNA: TGCAGCGTGGCTCCGGGACAGGGCACGGAGACCCAGTACTTC. Amino acid sequence: CSVAPGQGTETQYF.